Presented here are 2 T cell receptor beta chains from one specimen sequenced in a study of beta chain features in type 1 diabetes. These TCRs' antigens remain unknown. Reverse transcription of all isolated RNA meant that expressed TCRB transcripts were sequenced. The method was immunoSEQ multiplex PCR; TCRdb's version includes in-frame clones alone and lacks a portion of them. The profile shows hundreds of thousands of clones, roughly an eighth of them singletons. Points from the study as a whole: TCRB CDR3 length was moderately but significantly reduced in all four CD4+ subsets of Type 1 diabetes patients.

Sequenced sample: naive CD4+ T cells from blood. The receptors were sampled from a young man with type 1 diabetes.

The chain uses TRBV6-6 and TRBJ2-5; D perhaps matches TRBD1 (5 bases). Germline CDR1 is MNHNY and CDR2 is SVGAGI (reference sequence). CDR3 length: 14 amino acids. Trimming shortened V by 6 bases and J by 4 bases, and 15 bases separated the two germline ends. CDR3 coding DNA: TGTGCCAGCAGCCAGAACAGGCAGGGAGAGACCCAGTACTTC. The encoded protein is CASSQNRQGETQYF.

The chain links TRBV28 to TRBJ2-3; D unresolved. This CDR3 is built from 14 residues. Germline V CDR1 and CDR2: MDHEN, SYDVKM. The V and J ends lost 6 bases and 2 bases respectively, with 12 bases between them. The CDR3 here is CASSRPPFTDTQYF. CDR3 DNA sequence: TGTGCCAGCAGCCGTCCCCCGTTCACAGATACGCAGTATTTT.